This entry concerns a single T cell receptor (beta chain). This entry belongs to a study of blood T cell repertoires in COVID-19. Generated by immunoSEQ multiplex PCR, the TCRdb table keeps only in-frame clones and is missing some. This table has under 4,500 clones, less than 90% appearing once. There are 16 residues in the CDR3. The V gene's germline CDR1 is SGHVS and CDR2 FNYEAQ. The trim removed 1 base at V and 3 bases at J, leaving 4 bases unmatched. The chain employs TRBV7-6 and TRBJ2-2, with 8 bases identical to TRBD2. The sequencing input was peripheral blood. The receptor was isolated from a human donor in a cohort sampled during active COVID-19. The CDR3 reads CASSLGVAGHTGELFF. CDR3 sequence (DNA): TGTGCCAGCAGCTTAGGGGTAGCGGGGCACACCGGGGAGCTGTTTTTT. The full variable domain, in which reference TRBV7-6 and TRBJ2-2 provide the parts outside the CDR3, is GAGVSQSPRYKVTKRGQDVALRCDPISGHVSLYWYRQALGQGPEFLTYFNYEAQQDKSGLPNDRFSAERPEGSISTLTIQRTEQRDSAMYRCASSLGVAGHTGELFFGEGSRLTVL.